This TCR beta chain came from a study of metastatic and nonmetastatic thyroid tumors. Study-level background: Samples came from malignant and benign thyroid patients, and repertoires were compared across blood and tumor or nodule tissue.

This clone was counted ten times or more. No treatment of any kind had been given to any patient before thyroid surgery. CDR3 length: 15 amino acids. Trimming cost V 3 bases and J 6 bases, with 15 bases left between them. Germline V lookup: CDR1 MDHEN, CDR2 SYDVKM. Original processing methods: A papillary thyroid cancer distant-metastasis classifier was built from CDR3 differences across clinicopathological groups. With MiXCR, TCRdb called clones anew from the PCR reads. TCRdb assigned the V and J calls; the authors' analysis was not used. The sample lists 50,000 or so clones, 20% to 25% occurring once.

The TCR was taken from a male donor with papillary thyroid cancer or a benign thyroid nodule (not recorded which). Some clones in this sample may be carry-over from other donors' samples. V and J are TRBV28 and TRBJ2-1; D perhaps matches TRBD2 (7 bases). Sequencing was performed on blood. In nucleotides, the CDR3 is TGTGCCAGCAGTTTCGGGGGGCGCCCCCCCAATGAGCAGTTCTTC. This gives the protein CASSFGGRPPNEQFF.